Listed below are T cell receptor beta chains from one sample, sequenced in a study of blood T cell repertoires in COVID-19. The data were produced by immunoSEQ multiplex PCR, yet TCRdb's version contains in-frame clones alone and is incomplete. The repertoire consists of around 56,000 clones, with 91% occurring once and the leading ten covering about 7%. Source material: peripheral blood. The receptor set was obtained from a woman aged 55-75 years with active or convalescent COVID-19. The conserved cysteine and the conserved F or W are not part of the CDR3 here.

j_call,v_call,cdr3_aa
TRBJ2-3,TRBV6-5,ASSSVAGEGDTQY
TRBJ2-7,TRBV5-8,ASSLVPGVLYEQY
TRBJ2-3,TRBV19,ASSIGLAGGITDTQY
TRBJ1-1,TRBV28,ASSATGSMNTEAF
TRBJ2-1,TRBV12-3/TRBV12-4,ASSQAGDGEQF
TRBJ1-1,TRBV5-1,ASSDQAGTEAF
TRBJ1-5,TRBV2,ASSEGQGRQPQH
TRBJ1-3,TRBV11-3,ASSLGPSGNTIY
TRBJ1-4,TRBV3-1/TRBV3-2,ASSQVWGTGEKLF
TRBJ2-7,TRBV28,ASKFSSGQAPGEQY
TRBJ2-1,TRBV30,AWSVRSGYGNEQF
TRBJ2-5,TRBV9,ASSVAGQGLETQY
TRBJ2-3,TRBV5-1,ASSGTGTDTQY
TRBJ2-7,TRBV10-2,ASRVAGGPSNEQY
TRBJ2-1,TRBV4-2,ASSQGLPSSYNEQF
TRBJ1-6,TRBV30,AWSVESGVSSPLH
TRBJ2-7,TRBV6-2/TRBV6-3,ASSPWGLADSYEQY
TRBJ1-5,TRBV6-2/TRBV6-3,ASSTGNSNQPQH
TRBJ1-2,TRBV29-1,SGDRSEDNYGYT
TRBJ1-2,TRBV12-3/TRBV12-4,ASRYRADGYT
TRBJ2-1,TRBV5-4,ASSLDGQGEQF
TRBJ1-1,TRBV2,ASNSRQALMNTEAF
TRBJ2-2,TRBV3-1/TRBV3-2,ASTSTGELF
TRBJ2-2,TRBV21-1,ASSKNEGLAGDTGELF
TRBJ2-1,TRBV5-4,ASSLDRGSYNEQF
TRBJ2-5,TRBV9,ASSPRLGLAGGRERETQY
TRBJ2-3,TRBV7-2,ASSLRASTDTQY
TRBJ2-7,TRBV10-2,ASIPNSGTLSSYEQY
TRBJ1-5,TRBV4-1,ASSQGVPAGPQH
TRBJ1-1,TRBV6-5,ATGQGRSEAF
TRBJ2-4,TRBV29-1,SVATAGGIQNIQY
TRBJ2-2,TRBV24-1,ATRGTGNTGELF
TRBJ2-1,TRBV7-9,ASSLGQWEQF
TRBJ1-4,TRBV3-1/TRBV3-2,ASSGQGSEKLF
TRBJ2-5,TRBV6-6,ASSRGGPDQETQY
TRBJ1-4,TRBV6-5,ASRRTATNEKLF
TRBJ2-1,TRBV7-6,ASSSDMSSYNEQF
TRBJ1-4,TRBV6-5,ASSLVGARANEKLF
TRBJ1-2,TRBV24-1,ATSEAGENYGYT
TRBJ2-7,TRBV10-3,AISDSGDEQY
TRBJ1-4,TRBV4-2,ASSRVQGTSEKLF
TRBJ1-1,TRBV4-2,ASSPRGALSNTEAF
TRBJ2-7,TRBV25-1,ASSAGLAGLEQY
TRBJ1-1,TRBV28,ASSLGDRGVTEAF
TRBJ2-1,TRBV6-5,ASRTGGEQF
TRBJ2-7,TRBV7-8,ASSLAQDTSYEQY
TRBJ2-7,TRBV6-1,ASSEGSPGETSEQY
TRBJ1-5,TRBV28,ASRRLLGGNQPQH
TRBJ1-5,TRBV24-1,ATSEPEQGGGQPQH
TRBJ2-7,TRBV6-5,ASSRDTATYEQY
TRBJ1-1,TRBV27,ASSLGQGRLTF
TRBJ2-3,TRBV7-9,ASSFIAGGPRTDTQY
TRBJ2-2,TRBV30,AWRSGVRANTGELF
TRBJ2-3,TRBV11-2,ASSLDSRVQDDPADTQY
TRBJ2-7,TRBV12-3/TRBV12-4,ASSLVGGEQY
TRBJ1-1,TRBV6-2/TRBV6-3,ASSLDRGRTEAF
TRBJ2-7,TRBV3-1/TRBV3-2,ASSQEGQAYEQY
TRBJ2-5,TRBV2,ASTILERKLETQY
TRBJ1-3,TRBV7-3,ASSRDPTGSLSGNTIY